A single sample gave rise to the 3 T cell receptor beta chains below, sequenced in a study of shared clonotypes between healthy human individuals (dated by TCRdb to the early 2020s). The library was made by the immunoSEQ multiplex PCR assay. TCRdb took this table from immuneACCESS and kept in-frame rearrangements with V and J called. Such tables lack part of the clones; where checked against another copy, unresolved V genes explain under half of the gap, and the rest is unexplained. The sample contains 2 million to 2.5 million clones, under 97% of them found a single time. The top ten constitute approximately 0.13% of the sample. The sample taken for sequencing was naive CD4+ T cells sorted from blood. Explained via the paper, the cell subset or site label denotes: CD45RA+ positively selected. The receptors derive from a man aged 18 to 30 in good health.

This chain's CDR3 is CAWSGTWRGEQYF. The CDR3 nucleotides are TGTGCCTGGAGTGGTACGTGGAGGGGCGAGCAGTACTTC. This chain joins TRBV30 and TRBJ2-7; tentatively, D is TRBD2 (6 bases). V was shortened by 1 base and J by 6 bases, with 13 bases between the two germline ends. Germline V gene data show CDR1 as GTSNPN and CDR2 as SVGIG (reference sequence). The CDR3 totals 13 residues.

The rearrangement uses TRBV9 and TRBJ2-3; perhaps TRBD2 as D (5 bases). V lost 0 bases, J lost 1 base, and 12 bases lay in between. Germline lookup yields CDR1 SGDLS and CDR2 YYNGEE. This CDR3 is 16 amino acids long. CDR3 sequence: CASSVGGMAGTDTQYF. DNA of the CDR3: TGTGCCAGCAGCGTAGGAGGGATGGCGGGCACAGATACGCAGTATTTT.

The chain links TRBV6-1 to TRBJ2-1, with D unclear. The V end was cut by 3 bases, the J end by 9 bases, with 6 bases between. Germline assignment: CDR1 MNHNS and CDR2 SASEGT. The CDR3 length is 11 residues. The CDR3 sequence: CASSDLGEQFF. The CDR3 DNA sequence: TGTGCCAGCAGTGATCTTGGTGAGCAGTTCTTC.